The T cell receptor beta chain described here comes from a study of cytomegalovirus exposure and HLA in healthy donors. Study-wide results and limits: The authors reported that TCR beta sequences could predict HLA-A and HLA-B alleles. These predictions were accurate for most subjects in the first cohort. The classifier reportedly diagnosed cytomegalovirus status with high sensitivity and specificity. Owing to their indistinguishability, certain V segments, notably TRBV6-2 and TRBV6-3, were excluded.

V was clipped by 2 bases and J by 0 bases, with 8 bases between them. CDR1 and CDR2 (germline): WSHSY, SAAADI. The CDR3 runs 14 residues. The donors, nominally healthy at sampling, likely had unrecorded immune exposures. With respect to this clone: The antigen is unknown.

Both 60 Vbeta primers and 13 Jbeta primers went into the PCR. Using immunoSEQ multiplex PCR, the repertoire was profiled, and TCRdb retains in-frame clones only, with some absent. This table has around 180,000 clones, roughly 80% appearing once. This receptor was identified in a male donor in good health and CMV-seronegative. Sequenced sample: PBMCs. The V and J genes are TRBV10-2 and TRBJ2-7; D unresolved. The CDR3 nucleotides are TGCGCCAGCAGTGAGCAGGCGAGCTCCTACGAGCAGTACTTC. Protein product: CASSEQASSYEQYF.